This TCR beta chain was sequenced during a study of cytomegalovirus exposure and HLA in healthy donors. The CDR3 extends over 9 amino acids. The germline V gene has CDR1 DFQATT and CDR2 SNEGSKA (reference sequence). TCRdb's table, derived via immunoSEQ multiplex PCR, lists solely in-frame clones and lacks some. The repertoire holds about 220,000 clones, with about 90% as singletons. The receptor was isolated from a woman aged 18-30 years in good health and CMV-seronegative. Sample: PBMCs. V usage is TRBV20-1 and J usage is TRBJ1-1; D gene unclear. CDR3 DNA sequence: TGCAGCGTACCGCGCCCGGCTTTCTTT. This gives the protein CSVPRPAFF.